A single sample gave rise to the 11 T cell receptor beta chains below, sequenced in a study of cytomegalovirus exposure and HLA in healthy donors. The PCR was carried out with 60 Vbeta primers and 13 Jbeta primers. Sequencing was performed with immunoSEQ multiplex PCR; in TCRdb, only in-frame clones are kept and a portion is missing. The sample has 100,000 to 150,000 clones; roughly 74% are singletons. Material for sequencing was PBMCs. These receptor sequences come from a woman aged 45-65 years in good health and CMV-seropositive.

This clone came up a few times. The rearrangement joins TRBV18 to TRBJ2-3, with D perhaps TRBD1 (5 bases). The germline gives CDR1 KGHSH, CDR2 LQKENI. V lost 0 bases to trimming and J lost 0 bases, with 13 bases between them. The CDR3 is made up of 17 amino acids. The CDR3 bases are TGTGCCAGCTCACCACCCTTGCAGGGTCCTAGCACAGATACGCAGTATTTT. It translates to CASSPPLQGPSTDTQYF.

The chain has TRBV6-5 and TRBJ2-4; D is possibly TRBD2 (5 bases). Germline values: CDR1 MNHEY, CDR2 SVGAGI. This CDR3 has 13 amino acids. The V gene lost 10 bases and the J gene lost 0 bases, with 10 bases spanning the gap. The CDR3 DNA reads as TGTGCCACCCTGCGGGTAGCCAAAAACATTCAGTACTTC. Its protein product is CATLRVAKNIQYF.

V usage is TRBV6-4 and J usage is TRBJ2-3, with 9 bases that match TRBD2. CDR3 length equals 17 residues. Germline CDR1 is MRHNA and CDR2 is SNTAGT. Trimming removed 6 bases from V and 4 bases from J; junction bases left unmatched: 14. CDR3 coding DNA: TGTGCCAGCAGCCTACGGGCGGGGGGGCACACTGCAGATACGCAGTATTTT. It codes for CASSLRAGGHTADTQYF.

The chain joins TRBV14 to TRBJ1-1; weak D call: TRBD1 (5 bases). The germline V and J ends were trimmed by 0 bases and 0 bases, with 17 bases remaining between them. Germline V CDR1 and CDR2: SGHDN, FVKESK. CDR3 length: 18 residues. The CDR3: CASSQDRPRGEMNTEAFF. The DNA of the CDR3 is TGTGCCAGCAGCCAAGATAGGCCGCGGGGGGAGATGAACACTGAAGCTTTCTTT.

The rearrangement uses TRBV5-1 and TRBJ2-7; 8 nucleotides align to TRBD1. Germline values: CDR1 SGHRS, CDR2 YFSETQ. The CDR3 has 14 residues. V lost 3 bases to trimming and J lost 2 bases; unmatched junction nucleotides: 4. CDR3 amino acids: CASSSGQETYEQYF. Written as DNA, the CDR3 is TGCGCCAGCAGCTCGGGACAGGAGACCTACGAGCAGTACTTC.

The chain uses TRBV18 and TRBJ1-2; D remains unclear. CDR3 length equals 14 residues. Germline lookup yields CDR1 KGHSH and CDR2 LQKENI. V was cut by 2 bases and J by 8 bases, with 15 bases left in between. Here the CDR3 reads CASSPGPDRGGYTF. The DNA of the CDR3 is TGTGCCAGCTCACCAGGACCGGATCGAGGGGGCTACACCTTC.

This rearrangement joins TRBV7-3 to TRBJ2-3; 16 positions match TRBD2. Germline V gene data show CDR1 as SGHTA and CDR2 as FQGTGA. This CDR3 contains 16 residues. J was trimmed by 4 bases and V by 5 bases; bases with no gene match: 3. The CDR3 region has the DNA TGTGCCAGCAGCCGAGGGACTAGCGGGGGGGCAGATACGCAGTATTTT. Amino acids: CASSRGTSGGADTQYF.

CDR3 loop: CASSPGVGSPLHF. In DNA, the CDR3 is TGTGCCAGCAGCCCAGGGGTTGGGTCACCCCTCCACTTT. V gene TRBV5-4 combines with J gene TRBJ1-6; D might be TRBD1 (6 bases). Germline V gives CDR1 SGHNT, CDR2 YYREEE (reference sequence). The V gene lost 4 bases and the J gene lost 10 bases, with 12 bases spanning the gap. The CDR3 is 13 amino acids.

J is TRBJ2-7 and V is TRBV9; D is possibly TRBD2 (6 bases). Germline V gene data show CDR1 as SGDLS and CDR2 as YYNGEE. Trimming removed 0 bases from V and 5 bases from J, with 18 bases in between. The CDR3 totals 16 residues. The CDR3 loop reads CASSVGVGGNGHEQYF. Here the CDR3 DNA reads TGTGCCAGCAGCGTAGGGGTGGGGGGAAATGGACACGAGCAGTACTTC.

This clone was recorded once. The gene calls are TRBV5-6 and TRBJ2-3; 12 bases agree with TRBD1. V trimming: 7 bases; J trimming: 5 bases; junction bases outside the gene matches: 8. The CDR3 has 15 amino acids. Germline CDR1 is SGHDT and CDR2 is YYEEEE. CDR3 residues: CASGGDRGRLDTQYF. CDR3 DNA: TGTGCCAGCGGGGGGGACAGGGGGCGGTTAGATACGCAGTATTTT.

The genes are TRBV4-1 and TRBJ2-7, with D possibly TRBD2 on 6 matching bases. CDR3 size: 14 residues. V was pared by 2 bases and J by 0 bases, with 8 bases between. Germline V gene lookup returns CDR1 MGHRA and CDR2 YSYEKL. CDR3 loop: CASSQISGSYEQYF. DNA for the CDR3: TGCGCCAGCAGCCAAATTAGCGGCTCCTACGAGCAGTACTTC.